This T cell receptor (beta chain) was identified during a study of T cells in Graves' hyperthyroidism and ophthalmopathy. About the research overall: Initial diagnosis, before any treatment, was when peripheral blood was collected.

Amplified TCR beta CDR3 regions derived from RNA transcripts. The study used the HTBI primer set for a first-round RT-PCR of the TCR CDR3. TCRdb recomputed calls from the multiplex PCR reads with MiXCR, one row per CDR3 protein. The table has approximately 530,000 distinct CDR3 sequences, just under 20% seen once. Diagnoses were established using clinical symptoms, serum thyroxine and TRAb, thyroid ultrasound and orbital computed tomography. About 9.4 ml fresh peripheral blood yielded the PBMCs. This clonotype appeared many times. Trimming removed 5 bases at V and 1 base at J, with 11 bases between. The CDR3 covers 14 residues. CDR1 is SGHAT and CDR2 is FQNNGV in the germline V gene.

This rearrangement joins TRBV11-2 to TRBJ1-2; possibly TRBD1 for D (6 bases). Sequenced sample: blood. This sequence was found in a man aged 40-49 years with Graves' ophthalmopathy. CDR3 residues: CASSPGTSNYGYTF. Written as DNA, the CDR3 is TGTGCCAGCAGCCCGGGGACAAGTAACTATGGCTACACCTTC.